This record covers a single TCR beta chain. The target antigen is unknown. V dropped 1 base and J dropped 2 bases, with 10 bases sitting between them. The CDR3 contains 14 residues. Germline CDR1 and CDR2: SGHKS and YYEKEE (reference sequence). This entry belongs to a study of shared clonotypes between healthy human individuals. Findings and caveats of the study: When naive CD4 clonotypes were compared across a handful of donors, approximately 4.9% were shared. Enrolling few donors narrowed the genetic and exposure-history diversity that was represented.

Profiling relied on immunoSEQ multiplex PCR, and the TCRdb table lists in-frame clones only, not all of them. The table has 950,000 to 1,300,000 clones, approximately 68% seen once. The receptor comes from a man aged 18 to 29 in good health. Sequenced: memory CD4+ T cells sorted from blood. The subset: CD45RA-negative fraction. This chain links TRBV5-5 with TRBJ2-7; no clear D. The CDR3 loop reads CASSLLSSTYEQYF. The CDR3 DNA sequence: TGTGCCAGCAGCTTGTTAAGTTCTACCTACGAGCAGTACTTC.